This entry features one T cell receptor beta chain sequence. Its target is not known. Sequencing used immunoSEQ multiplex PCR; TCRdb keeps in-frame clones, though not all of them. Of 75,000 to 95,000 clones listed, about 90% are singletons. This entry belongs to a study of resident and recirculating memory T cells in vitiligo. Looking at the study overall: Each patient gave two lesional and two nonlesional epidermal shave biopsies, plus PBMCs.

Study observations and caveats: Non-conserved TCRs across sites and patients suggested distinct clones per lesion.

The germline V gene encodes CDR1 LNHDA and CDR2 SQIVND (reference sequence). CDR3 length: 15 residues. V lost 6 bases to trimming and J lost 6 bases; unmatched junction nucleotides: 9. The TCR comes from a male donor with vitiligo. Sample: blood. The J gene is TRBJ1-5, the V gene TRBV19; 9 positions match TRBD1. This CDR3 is CASRLRDREAQPQHF. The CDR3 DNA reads TGTGCCAGTAGACTCCGGGACAGGGAGGCTCAGCCCCAGCATTTT.